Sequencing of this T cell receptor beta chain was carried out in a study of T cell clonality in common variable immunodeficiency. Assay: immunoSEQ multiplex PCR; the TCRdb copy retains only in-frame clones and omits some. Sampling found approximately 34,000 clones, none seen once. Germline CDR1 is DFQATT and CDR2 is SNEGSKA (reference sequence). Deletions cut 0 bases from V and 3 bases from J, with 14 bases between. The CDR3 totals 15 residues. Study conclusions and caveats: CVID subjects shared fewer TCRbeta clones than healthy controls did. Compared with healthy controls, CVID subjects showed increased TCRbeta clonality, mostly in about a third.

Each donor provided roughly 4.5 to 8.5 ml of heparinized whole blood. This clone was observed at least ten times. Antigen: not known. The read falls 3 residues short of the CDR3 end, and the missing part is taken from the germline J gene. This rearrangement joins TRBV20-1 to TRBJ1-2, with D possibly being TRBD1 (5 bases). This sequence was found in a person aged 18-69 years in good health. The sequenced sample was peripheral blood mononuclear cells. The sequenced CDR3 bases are TGCAGTGCTAGAGACCCCTATCGGGGGGACTATGGC. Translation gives CSARDPYRGDYG. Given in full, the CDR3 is CSARDPYRGDYGYTF.